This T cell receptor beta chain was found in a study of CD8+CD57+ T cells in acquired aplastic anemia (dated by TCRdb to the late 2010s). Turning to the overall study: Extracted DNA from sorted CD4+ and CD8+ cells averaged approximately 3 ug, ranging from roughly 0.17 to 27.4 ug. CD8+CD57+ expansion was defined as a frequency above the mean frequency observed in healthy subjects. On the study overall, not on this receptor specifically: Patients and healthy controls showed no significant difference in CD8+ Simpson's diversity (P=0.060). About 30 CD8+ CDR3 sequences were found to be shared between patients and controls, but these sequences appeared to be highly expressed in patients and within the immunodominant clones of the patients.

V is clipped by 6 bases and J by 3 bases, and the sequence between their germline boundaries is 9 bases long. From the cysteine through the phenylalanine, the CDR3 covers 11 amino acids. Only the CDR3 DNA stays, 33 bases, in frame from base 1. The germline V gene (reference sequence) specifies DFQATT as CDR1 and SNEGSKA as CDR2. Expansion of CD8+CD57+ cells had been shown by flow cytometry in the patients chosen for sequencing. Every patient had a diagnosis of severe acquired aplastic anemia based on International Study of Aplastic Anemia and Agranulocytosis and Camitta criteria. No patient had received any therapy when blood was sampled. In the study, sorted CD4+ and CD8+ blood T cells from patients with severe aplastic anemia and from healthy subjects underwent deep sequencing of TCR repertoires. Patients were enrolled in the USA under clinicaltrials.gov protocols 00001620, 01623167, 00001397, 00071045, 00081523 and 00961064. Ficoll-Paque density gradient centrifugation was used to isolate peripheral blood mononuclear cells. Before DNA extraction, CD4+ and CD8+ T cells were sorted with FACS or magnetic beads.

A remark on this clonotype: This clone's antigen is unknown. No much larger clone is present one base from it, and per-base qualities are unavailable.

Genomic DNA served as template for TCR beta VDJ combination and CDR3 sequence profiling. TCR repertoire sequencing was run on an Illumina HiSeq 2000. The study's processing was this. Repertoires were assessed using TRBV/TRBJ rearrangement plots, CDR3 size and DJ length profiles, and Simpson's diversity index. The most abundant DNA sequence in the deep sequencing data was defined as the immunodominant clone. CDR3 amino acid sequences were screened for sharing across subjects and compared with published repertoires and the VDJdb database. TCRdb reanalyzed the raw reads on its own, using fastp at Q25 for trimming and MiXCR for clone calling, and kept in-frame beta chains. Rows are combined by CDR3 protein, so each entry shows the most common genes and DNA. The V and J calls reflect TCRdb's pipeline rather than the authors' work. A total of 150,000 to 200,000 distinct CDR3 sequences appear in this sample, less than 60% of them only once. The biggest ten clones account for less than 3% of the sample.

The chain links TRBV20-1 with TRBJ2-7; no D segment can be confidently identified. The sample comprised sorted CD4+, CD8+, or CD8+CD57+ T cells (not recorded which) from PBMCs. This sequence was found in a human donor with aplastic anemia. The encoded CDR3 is CSASQNYEQYF. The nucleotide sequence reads TGCAGTGCGTCACAAAACTACGAGCAGTACTTC.